Below are 9 T cell receptor beta chains sequenced from a single sample in a study of shared clonotypes between healthy human individuals (dated by TCRdb to 2018 to 2020). Library preparation was by the immunoSEQ multiplex PCR assay. TCRdb limited this immuneACCESS table to in-frame rearrangements with V and J called. A share of clones is missing; checked studies link under half to unresolved V genes, and the rest is unexplained. This sample holds under 1,100,000 clones; 75% to 80% were observed only once. 0.5% to 0.65% of the sample goes to the ten largest clones. The sample taken for sequencing was memory CD4+ T cells from PBMCs. In light of the paper, this sample's cell subset or site label describes: CD45RA-negative fraction. Receptors originate from a man between 18 and 35 years old in good health. Some clones in this sample may be carry-over from other donors' samples.

This chain links TRBV25-1 with TRBJ1-5; no reliable D call. The CDR3 is 13 residues long. Trimming left V 4 bases short and J 2 bases short, with 6 bases between. Germline V gives CDR1 MGHDK, CDR2 SYGVNS. The CDR3 bases are TGTGCCAGCAGTGTCGGGGGCAATCAGCCCCAGCATTTT. Protein sequence: CASSVGGNQPQHF. Complete variable domain (other parts from reference TRBV25-1 and TRBJ1-5): EADIYQTPRYLVIGTGKKITLECSQTMGHDKMYWYQQDPGMELHLIHYSYGVNSTEKGDLSSESTVSRIRTEHFPLTLESARPSHTSQYLCASSVGGNQPQHFGDGTRLSIL.

The rearrangement links TRBV19 to TRBJ2-3, with D possibly matching TRBD1 (5 bases). The CDR3 extends over 13 amino acids. The germline CDR1 and CDR2 sequences are LNHDA and SQIVND (reference sequence). V shed 11 bases and J shed 3 bases, with 15 bases lying between them. The CDR3 region is CASRRQGTDTQYF. As DNA, the CDR3 is TGTGCCTCCCGCAGGCAGGGAACAGATACGCAGTATTTT. Looking up the rest from reference TRBV19 and TRBJ2-3 gives the full variable domain: DGGITQSPKYLFRKEGQNVTLSCEQNLNHDAMYWYRQDPGQGLRLIYYSQIVNDFQKGDIAEGYSVSREKKESFPLTVTSAQKNPTAFYLCASRRQGTDTQYFGPGTRLTVL.

This clone has ten or more counts. The CDR3 region has the DNA TGTGCCAGCAGTTACTCACTTGGGACAGCCGAAGAGACCCAGTACTTC. This encodes CASSYSLGTAEETQYF. This rearrangement joins TRBV6-5 to TRBJ2-5; 7 bases are a match to TRBD1. Germline-derived CDR1 and CDR2 are MNHEY and SVGAGI. J gave up 3 bases and V 0 bases, and 7 bases lay outside the gene matches. The CDR3 loop spans 16 amino acids.

J is TRBJ2-7 and V is TRBV28, with a possible D match to TRBD2 (5 bases). In germline, CDR1 is MDHEN, CDR2 SYDVKM. The V end was cut by 7 bases, the J end by 7 bases, with 20 bases between. This CDR3 comprises 14 residues. DNA for the CDR3: TGTGCCAGCATCACCTATCAGCGGAGAAGAGAGCAGTACTTC. This gives the protein CASITYQRRREQYF.

The chain employs TRBV5-1 and TRBJ2-7; D call uncertain. Germline V gene data show CDR1 as SGHRS and CDR2 as YFSETQ. This CDR3 has 15 amino acids. V was trimmed by 5 bases and J by 2 bases, leaving 17 bases between them. The CDR3 loop is CASSFVPDPTYEQYF. In DNA, the CDR3 is TGCGCCAGCAGTTTCGTCCCGGACCCGACCTACGAGCAGTACTTC.

This chain uses TRBV21-1 with TRBJ2-7; the listed D gene, TRBD1, was not tested against the DNA. TRBV21-1 is an annotated pseudogene. CDR3 length: 15 amino acids. CDR3 in amino acids: CASSDRDTDLREQYF. The CDR3 DNA reads TGTGCCAGCAGCGACCGGGACACCGACTTACGTGAGCAGTACTTC.

This clone was seen once. The chain carries TRBV20-1 and TRBJ2-7; possibly TRBD2 for D (6 bases). The CDR3 totals 11 residues. Trimming left V 3 bases short and J 5 bases short, with 8 bases between. Germline V gene data show CDR1 as DFQATT and CDR2 as SNEGSKA (reference sequence). The CDR3 DNA reads as TGCAGTGCTAGTTGGGGGGACGAGCAGTACTTC. It codes for CSASWGDEQYF.

The rearrangement joins TRBV5-1 to TRBJ2-2, with TRBD2 identical over 12 bases. Unmatched junction bases numbered 3, after V lost 3 bases and J lost 0 bases. The CDR3 totals 17 residues. The germline V gene has CDR1 SGHRS and CDR2 YFSETQ. Written as DNA, the CDR3 is TGCGCCAGCAGCTCTAGACTAGCGGGAGCGAACACCGGGGAGCTGTTTTTT. It encodes CASSSRLAGANTGELFF. Full variable domain (outside the CDR3, taken from reference TRBV5-1 and TRBJ2-2): KAGVTQTPRYLIKTRGQQVTLSCSPISGHRSVSWYQQTPGQGLQFLFEYFSETQRNKGNFPGRFSGRQFSNSRSEMNVSTLELGDSALYLCASSSRLAGANTGELFFGEGSRLTVL.

The V gene is TRBV28, the J gene TRBJ2-1; 11 bases match TRBD1. J lost 7 bases, V lost 3 bases, and 5 bases had no gene match. The CDR3 extends over 15 amino acids. CDR1 and CDR2 from the germline V gene are MDHEN and SYDVKM. The CDR3, as DNA: TGTGCCAGCAGTTTGGCCGGACAGGGGGCGAATGAGCAGTTCTTC. Its translation: CASSLAGQGANEQFF.